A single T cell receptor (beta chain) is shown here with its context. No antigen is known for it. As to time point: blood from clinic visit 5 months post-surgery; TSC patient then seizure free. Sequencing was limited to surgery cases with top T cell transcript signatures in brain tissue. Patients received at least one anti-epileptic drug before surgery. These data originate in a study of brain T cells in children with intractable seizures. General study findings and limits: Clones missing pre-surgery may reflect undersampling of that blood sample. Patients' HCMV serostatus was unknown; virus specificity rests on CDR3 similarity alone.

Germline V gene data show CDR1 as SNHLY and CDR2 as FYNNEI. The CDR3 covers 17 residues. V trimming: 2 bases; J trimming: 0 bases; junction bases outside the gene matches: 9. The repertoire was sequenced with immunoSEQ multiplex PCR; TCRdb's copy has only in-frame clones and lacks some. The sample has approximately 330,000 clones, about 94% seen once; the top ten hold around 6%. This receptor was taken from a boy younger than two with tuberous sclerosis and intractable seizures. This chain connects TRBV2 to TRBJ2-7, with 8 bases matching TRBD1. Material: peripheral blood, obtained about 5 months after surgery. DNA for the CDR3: TGTGCCAGCAGTGAAAATTATTTAGGGACAGGCTCCTACGAGCAGTACTTC. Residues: CASSENYLGTGSYEQYF.